This record covers a single T cell receptor beta chain. Libraries were prepared by immunoSEQ multiplex PCR; TCRdb keeps only in-frame clonotypes and omits some of them. The sample lists about 140,000 clones, roughly 88% occurring once. The CDR3 loop spans 15 amino acids. The germline CDR1 and CDR2 sequences are KGHSH and LQKENI. Deletions cut 3 bases from V and 1 base from J, with 12 bases between. This entry is derived from a study of blood T cell repertoires in COVID-19. About the research overall: Nucleic acid was either cDNA or gDNA, and it came from T cells, B-cell-depleted T cells, or PBMCs.

This clonotype was obtained from a man in his 70s with acute or convalescent COVID-19. This chain connects TRBV18 to TRBJ1-1, with D uncertain. Sample: peripheral blood. The CDR3 nucleotides are TGTGCCAGCTCACCTCGCATGGAGAAGAACACTGAAGCTTTCTTT. This encodes CASSPRMEKNTEAFF. The whole variable domain, filled in from reference TRBV18 and TRBJ1-1, reads NAGVMQNPRHLVRRRGQEARLRCSPMKGHSHVYWYRQLPEEGLKFMVYLQKENIIDESGMPKERFSAEFPKEGPSILRIQQVVRGDSAAYFCASSPRMEKNTEAFFGQGTRLTVV.